This T cell receptor (delta chain) derives from a study of delta chain sequences of gamma delta T cells (dated by TCRdb to 2016 to 2017). Counted from cysteine to phenylalanine, this CDR3 has 14 amino acids. Of the read, only the CDR3 DNA is kept; its 42 bases are in frame from base 1. The V end loses 0 bases and the J end loses 7 bases, and a stretch of 14 bases separates them. The germline V gene yields GEAIGNYY for CDR1 and EKD for CDR2. Library preparation used PCR. The listed sequencing device is Illumina MiSeq. With CATT, TCRdb called clones again from the public reads; duplicate DNA rows were later joined. The sample table lists 3,000 to 4,000 delta-chain clones, about 56% of them with a count of one. About 60% of the sample rests with the top ten. About this clone itself: Which antigen it targets is not known. One base separates it from a far larger clone, so it is likely a read error. Other DNA sequences in the same sample also yield this CDR3.

The sequence derives from a human donor with breast cancer. The sample was a tumor sample. The V and J genes are TRDV2 and TRDJ1; no D gene call is confident. The nucleotide sequence is given as TGTGCCTGTGACACCGTTGTTCAAGGATTTAAACTCATCTTT. This translates into CACDTVVQGFKLIF.